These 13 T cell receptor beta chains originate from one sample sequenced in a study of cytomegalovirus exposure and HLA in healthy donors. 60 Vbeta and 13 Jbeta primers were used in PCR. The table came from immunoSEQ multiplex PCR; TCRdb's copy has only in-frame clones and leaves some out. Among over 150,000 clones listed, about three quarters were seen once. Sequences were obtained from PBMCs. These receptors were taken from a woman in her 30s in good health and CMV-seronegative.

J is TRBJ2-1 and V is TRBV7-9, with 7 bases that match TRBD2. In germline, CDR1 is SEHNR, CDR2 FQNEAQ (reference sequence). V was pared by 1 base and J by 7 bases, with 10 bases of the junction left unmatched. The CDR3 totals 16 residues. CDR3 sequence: CASSLGAGDQGNEQFF. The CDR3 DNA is TGTGCCAGCAGCTTAGGGGCGGGGGATCAGGGTAATGAGCAGTTCTTC.

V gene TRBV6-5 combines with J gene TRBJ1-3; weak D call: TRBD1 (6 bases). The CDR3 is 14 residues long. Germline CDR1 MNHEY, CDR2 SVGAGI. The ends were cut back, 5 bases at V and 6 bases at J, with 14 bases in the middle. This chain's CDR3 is CASSPSGGSNTIYF. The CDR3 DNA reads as TGTGCCAGCAGTCCCTCGGGGGGCTCAAACACCATATATTTT.

In DNA, the CDR3 is TGTGCCAGTACCCAAACCGCGGAGTCGGACCAGTACTTC. Residues: CASTQTAESDQYF. The chain is built from TRBV19 and TRBJ2-5; D not certain. Germline V gene data show CDR1 as LNHDA and CDR2 as SQIVND (reference sequence). CDR3 length: 13 amino acids. V was cut by 7 bases and J by 10 bases, with 19 bases left in between.

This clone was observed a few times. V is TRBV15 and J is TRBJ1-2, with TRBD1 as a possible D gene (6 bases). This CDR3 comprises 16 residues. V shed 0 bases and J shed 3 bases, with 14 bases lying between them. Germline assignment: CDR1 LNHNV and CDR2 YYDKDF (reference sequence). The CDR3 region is CATSRETRDTHYGYTF. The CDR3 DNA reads TGTGCCACCAGCAGAGAAACCCGGGACACCCACTATGGCTACACCTTC.

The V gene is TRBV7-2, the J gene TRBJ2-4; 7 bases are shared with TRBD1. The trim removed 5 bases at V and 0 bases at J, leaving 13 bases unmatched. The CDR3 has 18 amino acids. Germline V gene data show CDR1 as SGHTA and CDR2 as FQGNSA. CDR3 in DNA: TGTGCCAGCAGCCCAGCCGAAGGGACAGTGATAGCCAAAAACATTCAGTACTTC. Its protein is CASSPAEGTVIAKNIQYF.

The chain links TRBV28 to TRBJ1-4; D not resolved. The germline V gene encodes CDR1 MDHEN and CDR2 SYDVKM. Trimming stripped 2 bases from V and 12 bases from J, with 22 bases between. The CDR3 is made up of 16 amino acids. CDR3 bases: TGTGCCAGCAGTTTAGCCGGGAGGGTCAATCTGAAGGAACTGTTTTTT. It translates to CASSLAGRVNLKELFF.

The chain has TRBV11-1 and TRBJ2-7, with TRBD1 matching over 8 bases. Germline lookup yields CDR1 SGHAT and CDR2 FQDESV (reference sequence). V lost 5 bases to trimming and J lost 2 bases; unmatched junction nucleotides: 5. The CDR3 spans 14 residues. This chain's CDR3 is CASSKGQATYEQYF. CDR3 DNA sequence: TGTGCCAGCAGCAAGGGACAGGCTACCTACGAGCAGTACTTC.

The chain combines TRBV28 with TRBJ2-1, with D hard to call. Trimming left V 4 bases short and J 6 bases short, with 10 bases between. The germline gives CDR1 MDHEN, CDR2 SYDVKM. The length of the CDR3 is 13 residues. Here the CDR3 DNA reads TGTGCCAGCAGTTACGGTACGCCCAATGAGCAGTTCTTC. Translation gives CASSYGTPNEQFF.

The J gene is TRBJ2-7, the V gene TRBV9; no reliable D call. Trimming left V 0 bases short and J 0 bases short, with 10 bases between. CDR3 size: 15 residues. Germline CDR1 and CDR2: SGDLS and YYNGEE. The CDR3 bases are TGTGCCAGCAGCGTAGGTGGCGGCTTCTCCTACGAGCAGTACTTC. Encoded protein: CASSVGGGFSYEQYF.

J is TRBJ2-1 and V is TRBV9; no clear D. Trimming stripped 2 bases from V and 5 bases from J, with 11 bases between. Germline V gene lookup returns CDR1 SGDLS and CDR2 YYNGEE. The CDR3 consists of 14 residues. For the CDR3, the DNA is TGTGCCAGCAGCGTGGCGGTGGATCACAATGAGCAGTTCTTC. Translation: CASSVAVDHNEQFF.

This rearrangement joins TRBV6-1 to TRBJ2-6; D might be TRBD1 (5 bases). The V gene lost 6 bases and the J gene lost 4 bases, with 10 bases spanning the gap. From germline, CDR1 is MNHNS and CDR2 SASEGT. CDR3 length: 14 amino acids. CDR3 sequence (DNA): TGTGCCAGCAGCTGGGGCCGCGGGGCCAACGTCCTGACTTTC. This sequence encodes CASSWGRGANVLTF.

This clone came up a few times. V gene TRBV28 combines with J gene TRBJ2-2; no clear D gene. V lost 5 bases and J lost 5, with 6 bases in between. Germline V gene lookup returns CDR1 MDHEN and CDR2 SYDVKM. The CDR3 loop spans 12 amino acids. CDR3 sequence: CASSQYTGELFF. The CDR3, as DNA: TGTGCCAGCAGTCAGTATACCGGGGAGCTGTTTTTT.

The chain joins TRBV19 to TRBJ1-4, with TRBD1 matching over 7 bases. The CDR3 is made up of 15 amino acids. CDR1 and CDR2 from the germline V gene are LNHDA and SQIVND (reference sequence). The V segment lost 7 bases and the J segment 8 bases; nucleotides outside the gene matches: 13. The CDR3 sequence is CASTFDRAGREKLFF. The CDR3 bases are TGTGCCAGTACCTTCGACAGGGCCGGTAGGGAAAAACTGTTTTTT.